The 23 T cell receptor beta chains below come from one sample, sequenced in a study of response to subunit inactivated influenza vaccine. TCRdb called the RT-PCR reads again in MiXCR, with one record for every CDR3 protein. The sample consists of about 570,000 distinct CDR3 sequences, around 11% of them appearing once. This same sample was also taken into another study, of T cells expressing NK-cell markers. That investigation notes: Beta-chain TCR cDNA was generated via 5'RACE template switching with UMIs.

The starting material was PBMCs from blood, obtained on the day of vaccination. Every receptor here comes from a man aged 50 to 59 who received an inactivated influenza vaccine.

In this sample, this clonotype turned up a few times. The J gene is TRBJ2-7, the V gene TRBV7-9; D is possibly TRBD1 (5 bases). V dropped 5 bases and J dropped 6 bases, with 23 bases sitting between them. From germline, CDR1 is SEHNR and CDR2 FQNEAQ (reference sequence). This CDR3 is 16 amino acids long. CDR3 loop: CASSRTQGDRISEQYF. DNA of the CDR3: TGTGCCAGCAGCCGTACTCAGGGTGACCGAATCTCCGAGCAGTACTTC.

The chain is built from TRBV4-3 and TRBJ2-3; TRBD2 matches at 8 bases. CDR3 length equals 16 residues. The V gene's germline CDR1 is LGHNA and CDR2 YSLEER. The trim removed 1 base at V and 5 bases at J, leaving 8 bases unmatched. CDR3 region: CASSQATGGPIDTQYF. The CDR3 bases are TGCGCCAGCAGCCAAGCTACGGGAGGGCCTATAGATACGCAGTATTTT.

This clonotype was counted once. The chain links TRBV10-3 to TRBJ2-3, with 10 bases that match TRBD2. The length of the CDR3 is 17 residues. Germline V lookup: CDR1 ENHRY, CDR2 SYGVKD. Unmatched junction bases numbered 11, after V lost 0 bases and J lost 8 bases. The CDR3 nucleotides read TGTGCCATCAGTGAGTCACGGACTAGCGGAAAGAACTCTACGCAGTATTTT. It yields the protein CAISESRTSGKNSTQYF.

The V gene is TRBV28, the J gene TRBJ2-1; 7 nucleotides match TRBD1. The CDR3 runs 14 residues. V shed 8 bases and J 3 bases; nucleotides not matched to a gene: 7. CDR1 and CDR2 (germline): MDHEN, SYDVKM. CDR3 sequence (DNA): TGTGCCAGCCTATCGGGACAGATCTACAATGAGCAGTTCTTC. This encodes CASLSGQIYNEQFF.

The chain links TRBV12-3 or TRBV12-4 to TRBJ2-5, with D hard to call. CDR3 length equals 14 residues. The ends were cut back, 2 bases at V and 2 bases at J, with 9 bases in the middle. Here the CDR3 DNA reads TGTGCCAGCAGTTTATATGGGGTGCAAGAGACCCAGTACTTC. Translation: CASSLYGVQETQYF.

The chain carries TRBV3-1 and TRBJ2-2; D might be TRBD2 (6 bases). V was cut by 4 bases and J by 0 bases, with 18 bases left in between. There are 18 residues in the CDR3. Germline V gene lookup returns CDR1 LGHDT and CDR2 YNNKEL (reference sequence). CDR3 amino acids: CASSRLAVASANTGELFF. The CDR3 DNA is TGTGCCAGCAGCCGATTAGCGGTGGCGAGCGCGAACACCGGGGAGCTGTTTTTT.

The chain carries TRBV7-9 and TRBJ2-3; 12 bases are shared with TRBD2. The CDR3 has 17 residues. Trimming took 4 bases from V and 5 from J; bases not matched to a gene: 10. The germline V gene encodes CDR1 SEHNR and CDR2 FQNEAQ (reference sequence). CDR3 sequence: CASSSRALAGGIDTQYF. In DNA form, the CDR3 reads TGTGCCAGCAGCTCGCGGGCACTAGCGGGAGGAATAGATACGCAGTATTTT.

This clonotype was counted between two and nine times. The V and J genes are TRBV12-3 or TRBV12-4 and TRBJ1-1; TRBD1 might be the D (5 bases). V was trimmed by 6 bases and J by 11 bases, leaving 25 bases between them. The CDR3 sequence is 15 residues long. The DNA of the CDR3 is TGTGCCAGCAGCCCTCCTGCTGGGGGGTCAGGATTGGCTTTCTTT. This encodes CASSPPAGGSGLAFF.

Ten or more counts support this clonotype. The V and J genes are TRBV27 and TRBJ2-7, with D uncertain. Germline CDR1 is MNHEY and CDR2 is SMNVEV (reference sequence). V lost 5 bases and J 2 bases, leaving 19 bases between the germline ends. The CDR3 length is 16 residues. The DNA of the CDR3 is TGTGCCAGCAGTCGGATCAGAGGAGATTGGGCCTACGAGCAGTACTTC. It yields the protein CASSRIRGDWAYEQYF.

J is TRBJ2-7 and V is TRBV10-3; the match to TRBD1 covers 9 bases. The CDR3 spans 13 residues. Germline V CDR1 and CDR2: ENHRY, SYGVKD. With V trimmed by 10 bases and J by 4 bases, 8 bases remained unmatched. The CDR3 protein is CATEGQGVYEQYF. In nucleotides, the CDR3 is TGTGCCACCGAGGGACAGGGTGTTTACGAGCAGTACTTC.

The chain combines TRBV20-1 with TRBJ2-3, with TRBD2 matching 9 bases. CDR3 length: 18 amino acids. Per germline, CDR1 DFQATT and CDR2 SNEGSKA (reference sequence). V trimming: 1 base; J trimming: 7 bases; junction bases outside the gene matches: 18. The CDR3 nucleotides read TGCAGTGCTAGAGGGCAAGGGTCCGGACTAGCGATGGTGAATACGCAGTATTTT. This translates into CSARGQGSGLAMVNTQYF.

This clonotype was seen ten or more times. J is TRBJ1-5 and V is TRBV5-1; a possible D gene is TRBD1 (5 bases). The CDR3 extends over 14 amino acids. Between the trimmed V and J ends, which lost 1 base and 7 bases, there was a span of 12 bases. CDR1 and CDR2 (germline): SGHRS, YFSETQ. The CDR3 loop reads CASSLQGTGQPQHF. CDR3 DNA: TGCGCCAGCAGCTTGCAGGGTACGGGACAGCCCCAGCATTTT.

The J gene is TRBJ2-2, the V gene TRBV11-1, with 16 bases fitting TRBD2. Germline loops: CDR1 SGHAT, CDR2 FQDESV (reference sequence). The trim removed 5 bases at V and 5 bases at J, leaving 8 bases unmatched. The CDR3 runs to 18 residues. DNA for the CDR3: TGTGCCAGCAGCATGGGACTAGCGGGAGGGCCGAGGACCGGGGAGCTGTTTTTT. Its translation: CASSMGLAGGPRTGELFF.

This clonotype has just a few counts. The chain employs TRBV5-6 and TRBJ1-1, with a weak D call TRBD1 (5 bases). The CDR3 covers 14 residues. The V end lost 3 bases, the J end lost 10 bases, and 19 bases lay between the germline ends. Germline V CDR1 and CDR2: SGHDT, YYEEEE. The CDR3 DNA is TGTGCCAGCAGCTCCTATATGGACAAGTGGGCAGCTTTCTTT. Translation: CASSSYMDKWAAFF.

The chain uses TRBV5-6 and TRBJ1-6; D remains ambiguous. CDR3 length: 13 residues. Trimming took 5 bases from V and 0 from J, leaving 3 bases between them. Germline CDR1 reads SGHDT; CDR2 reads YYEEEE. This chain's CDR3 is CASRSSYNSPLHF. The CDR3 DNA reads TGTGCCAGCAGGTCCTCCTATAATTCACCCCTCCACTTT.

The genes are TRBV20-1 and TRBJ2-7, with TRBD2 matching 7 bases. From germline, CDR1 is DFQATT and CDR2 SNEGSKA (reference sequence). V shed 0 bases, J shed 2 bases, and the junction held 4 bases outside the gene matches. The CDR3 is 14 residues long. The DNA of the CDR3 is TGCAGTGCTAGAGATGGGACTAACACCTACGAGCAGTACTTC. Amino acid sequence: CSARDGTNTYEQYF.

At least ten counts were recorded for this clonotype. CDR3 sequence reads: CSAGTMNTGELFF. The CDR3 nucleotides read TGCAGTGCCGGGACAATGAACACCGGGGAGCTGTTTTTT. This chain links TRBV20-1 with TRBJ2-2, with D perhaps TRBD1 (6 bases). Trimming took 6 bases from V and 1 from J, leaving 9 bases between them. The CDR3 has 13 residues. The germline CDR1 and CDR2 sequences are DFQATT and SNEGSKA (reference sequence).

This clonotype was picked up a small number of times. The J gene is TRBJ2-5, the V gene TRBV9; 9 positions agree with TRBD2. Looked up from germline, CDR1 is SGDLS and CDR2 is YYNGEE. The CDR3 runs 16 residues. The trim removed 2 bases at V and 2 bases at J, leaving 7 bases unmatched. CDR3 in DNA: TGTGCCAGCAGCGTCTCAACAACTAGCGGGCAAGAGACCCAGTACTTC. Residues: CASSVSTTSGQETQYF.

The chain uses TRBV11-2 and TRBJ2-1; 14 nucleotides line up with TRBD2. With 5 bases clipped from V and 0 bases from J, the junction kept 6 bases outside the gene matches. CDR3 length: 18 amino acids. Germline-derived CDR1 and CDR2 are SGHAT and FQNNGV. As DNA, the CDR3 is TGTGCCAGCAGCCGACTAGCGGGAGGGACTAGCTCCTACAATGAGCAGTTCTTC. This sequence encodes CASSRLAGGTSSYNEQFF.

In its sample, this clonotype was seen a few times. The V call is TRBV20-1, the J call TRBJ2-4, with 12 bases aligning to TRBD2. The junction had 8 bases not matched to a gene; V was cut back by 3 bases and J by 8 bases. This CDR3 contains 15 residues. CDR1 is DFQATT and CDR2 is SNEGSKA in the germline V gene (reference sequence). CDR3 coding DNA: TGCAGTGCTAGGAACGGGACTAGCGGGCGTGACATTCAGTACTTC. Its translation: CSARNGTSGRDIQYF.

This clonotype appeared many times. The CDR3 protein is CASSLYGAGTEAFF. The DNA for the CDR3 is TGTGCCAGCAGTTTATACGGCGCGGGGACTGAAGCTTTCTTT. The rearrangement uses TRBV12-3 or TRBV12-4 and TRBJ1-1, with unresolved D. The CDR3 length is 14 residues. V lost 2 bases, J lost 5 bases, and 12 bases lay in between.

This clonotype came up a few times. V gene TRBV15 combines with J gene TRBJ2-3; 10 bases match TRBD1. Germline V gives CDR1 LNHNV, CDR2 YYDKDF (reference sequence). Unmatched junction bases numbered 13, after V lost 0 bases and J lost 7 bases. This CDR3 has 18 residues. This CDR3 is CATSRDLSGTGVDNTQYF. CDR3 nucleotides: TGTGCCACCAGCAGAGATCTCTCGGGGACAGGGGTTGACAATACGCAGTATTTT.

CDR3 in amino acids: CASSRTIDEQYF. As DNA, the CDR3 is TGTGCCAGCAGCCGGACGATCGACGAGCAGTACTTC. The V gene is TRBV3-1, the J gene TRBJ2-7; D gene ambiguous. CDR3 length equals 12 residues. The V end was cut by 4 bases, the J end by 5 bases, with 9 bases between. Germline values: CDR1 LGHDT, CDR2 YNNKEL (reference sequence).